This TCR beta chain emerged from a study of graft-versus-host responses after intestinal transplantation. Study-wide results and caveats: Peak circulating GvH clone levels were associated with early post-transplant HvG declines.

In the case of this clone: Its matching antigen is unknown.

Trimming removed 4 bases at V and 4 bases at J, with 14 bases between. This CDR3 spans 15 amino acids. Per the germline V gene, CDR1 is MNHEY and CDR2 is SMNVEV (reference sequence). Assay: immunoSEQ multiplex PCR; the TCRdb copy retains only in-frame clones and omits some. The sample shows roughly 16,000 clones, around 83% of them seen only once. Intraepithelial lymphocytes and lamina propria lymphocytes were released through processing of graft tissue. This clonotype was obtained from a human patient who received an intestinal transplant, so some T cells may come from the graft donor. The chain carries TRBV27 and TRBJ1-5; D is uncertain. Sequences were derived from ileum tissue, sampled around 580 days after intestinal transplantation. CDR3 in amino acids: CASSSSGPGNQPQHF. As DNA, the CDR3 is TGTGCCAGCAGTTCGAGCGGCCCGGGGAATCAGCCCCAGCATTTT.